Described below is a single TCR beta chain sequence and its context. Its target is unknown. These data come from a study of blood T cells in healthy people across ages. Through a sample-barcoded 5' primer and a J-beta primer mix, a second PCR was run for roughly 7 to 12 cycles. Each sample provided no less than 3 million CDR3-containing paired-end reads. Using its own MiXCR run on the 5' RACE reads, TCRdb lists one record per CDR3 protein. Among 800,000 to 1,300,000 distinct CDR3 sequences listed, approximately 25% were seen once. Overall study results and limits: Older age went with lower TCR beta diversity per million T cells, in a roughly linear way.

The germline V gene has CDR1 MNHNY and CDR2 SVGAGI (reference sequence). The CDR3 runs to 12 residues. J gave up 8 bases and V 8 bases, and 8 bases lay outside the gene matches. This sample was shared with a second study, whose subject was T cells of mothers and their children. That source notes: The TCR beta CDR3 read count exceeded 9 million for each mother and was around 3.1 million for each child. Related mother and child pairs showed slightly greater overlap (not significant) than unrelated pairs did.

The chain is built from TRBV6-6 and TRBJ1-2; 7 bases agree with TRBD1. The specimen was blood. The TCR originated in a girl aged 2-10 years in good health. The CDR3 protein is CASVITGEGYTF. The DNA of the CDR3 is TGTGCCAGCGTAATAACAGGGGAAGGCTACACCTTC.